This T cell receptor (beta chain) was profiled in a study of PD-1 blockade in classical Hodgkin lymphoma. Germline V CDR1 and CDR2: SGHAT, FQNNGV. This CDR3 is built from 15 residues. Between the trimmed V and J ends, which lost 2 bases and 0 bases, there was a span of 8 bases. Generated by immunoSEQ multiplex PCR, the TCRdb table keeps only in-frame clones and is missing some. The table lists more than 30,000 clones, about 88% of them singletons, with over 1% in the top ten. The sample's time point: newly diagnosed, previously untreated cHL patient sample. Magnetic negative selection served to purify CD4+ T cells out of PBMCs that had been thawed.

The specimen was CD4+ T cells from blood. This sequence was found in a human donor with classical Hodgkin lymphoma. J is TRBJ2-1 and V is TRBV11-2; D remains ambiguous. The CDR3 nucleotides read TGTGCCAGCAGCTTACAGGTCCGCTCCTACAATGAGCAGTTCTTC. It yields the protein CASSLQVRSYNEQFF.